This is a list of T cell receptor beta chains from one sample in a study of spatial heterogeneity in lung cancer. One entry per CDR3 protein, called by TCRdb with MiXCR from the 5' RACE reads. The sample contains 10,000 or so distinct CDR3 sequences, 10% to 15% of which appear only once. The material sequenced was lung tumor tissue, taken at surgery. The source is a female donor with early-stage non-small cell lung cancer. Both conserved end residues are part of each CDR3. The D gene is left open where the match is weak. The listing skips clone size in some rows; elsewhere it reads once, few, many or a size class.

cdr3_aa: CASSSWTEKNTEAFF
cdr3_nt: TGTGCCAGCAGCTCCTGGACGGAGAAGAACACTGAAGCTTTCTTT
v_call: TRBV11-2
clone_size: many
j_call: TRBJ1-1
d_call: .

cdr3_aa: CASSKDSYNEQFF
cdr3_nt: TGTGCCAGCAGCAAAGACAGTTACAATGAGCAGTTCTTC
v_call: TRBV2
clone_size: .
j_call: TRBJ2-1
d_call: .

cdr3_aa: CASSQGQDYLYEQYF
cdr3_nt: TGTGCCAGCAGCCAAGGACAGGACTACCTCTACGAGCAGTACTTC
v_call: TRBV7-2
clone_size: many
j_call: TRBJ2-7
d_call: .

cdr3_aa: CASSAQGAYEQYF
cdr3_nt: TGTGCCAGCAGCGCACAGGGGGCCTACGAGCAGTACTTC
v_call: TRBV9
clone_size: .
j_call: TRBJ2-7
d_call: TRBD1

cdr3_aa: CASTNRGGDEQYF
cdr3_nt: TGCGCCAGCACTAATAGGGGAGGAGACGAGCAGTACTTC
v_call: TRBV10-2
clone_size: few
j_call: TRBJ2-7
d_call: .

cdr3_aa: CASSYRAVVTQYF
cdr3_nt: TGTGCCAGCAGTTACAGGGCTGTAGTTACGCAGTATTTT
v_call: TRBV6-2/TRBV6-3
clone_size: many
j_call: TRBJ2-3
d_call: .

cdr3_aa: CAISAGGPVSYEQYF
cdr3_nt: TGTGCCATCAGTGCGGGGGGTCCCGTCTCCTACGAGCAGTACTTC
v_call: TRBV10-3
clone_size: many
j_call: TRBJ2-7
d_call: TRBD2

cdr3_aa: CASSQDRRSSPLHF
cdr3_nt: TGCGCCAGCAGCCAAGATCGCAGAAGCTCACCCCTCCACTTT
v_call: TRBV4-1
clone_size: many
j_call: TRBJ1-6
d_call: .

cdr3_aa: CSALVAPGLAGGPQETQYF
cdr3_nt: TGCAGTGCGTTGGTGGCCCCGGGACTAGCGGGGGGACCCCAAGAGACCCAGTACTTC
v_call: TRBV20-1
clone_size: few
j_call: TRBJ2-5
d_call: TRBD2

cdr3_aa: CASSRWGDSPLHF
cdr3_nt: TGTGCCAGCAGCCGATGGGGGGATTCACCCCTCCACTTT
v_call: TRBV3-1
clone_size: few
j_call: TRBJ1-6
d_call: .

cdr3_aa: CASSYRWREAPYNEQFF
cdr3_nt: TGTGCCAGCAGTTACCGATGGCGGGAGGCCCCCTACAATGAGCAGTTCTTC
v_call: TRBV6-2/TRBV6-3
clone_size: many
j_call: TRBJ2-1
d_call: TRBD2

cdr3_aa: CASSFEARGETQYF
cdr3_nt: TGTGCCAGCAGTTTCGAGGCTAGGGGAGAGACCCAGTACTTC
v_call: TRBV12-3/TRBV12-4
clone_size: .
j_call: TRBJ2-5
d_call: .

cdr3_aa: CASSQDHGGAYEQYF
cdr3_nt: TGTGCCAGCAGCCAAGATCACGGGGGGGCCTACGAGCAGTACTTC
v_call: TRBV4-2
clone_size: .
j_call: TRBJ2-7
d_call: TRBD2

cdr3_aa: CASSYLQGYGAGYTF
cdr3_nt: TGTGCCAGCAGTTACTTACAGGGGTACGGTGCTGGCTACACCTTC
v_call: TRBV6-5
clone_size: medium-sized
j_call: TRBJ1-2
d_call: TRBD1

cdr3_aa: CASSLSRQGNEQYF
cdr3_nt: TGTGCCAGCAGTTTATCGCGGCAGGGTAACGAGCAGTACTTC
v_call: TRBV27
clone_size: few
j_call: TRBJ2-7
d_call: .

cdr3_aa: CASSGATNSYEQYF
cdr3_nt: TGTGCCAGCAGCGGCGCGACCAACTCCTACGAGCAGTACTTC
v_call: TRBV9
clone_size: large
j_call: TRBJ2-7
d_call: .

cdr3_aa: CASSPSASTAEQYF
cdr3_nt: TGTGCCAGCTCACCATCAGCGTCAACCGCCGAGCAGTACTTC
v_call: TRBV18
clone_size: many
j_call: TRBJ2-7
d_call: .

cdr3_aa: CASSFMHSGTEAFF
cdr3_nt: TGCGCCAGCAGCTTTATGCACAGCGGTACTGAAGCTTTCTTT
v_call: TRBV5-1
clone_size: many
j_call: TRBJ1-1
d_call: .

cdr3_aa: CASTNAGGDEQYF
cdr3_nt: TGTGCCAGCACCAACGCCGGGGGGGACGAGCAGTACTTC
v_call: TRBV7-9
clone_size: .
j_call: TRBJ2-7
d_call: TRBD2

cdr3_aa: CASSLRPADWETQYF
cdr3_nt: TGTGCCAGCAGCTTAAGGCCCGCTGATTGGGAGACCCAGTACTTC
v_call: TRBV7-6
clone_size: .
j_call: TRBJ2-5
d_call: .

cdr3_aa: CASSLAGRGETQYF
cdr3_nt: TGTGCCAGCAGCTTGGCGGGCAGGGGAGAGACCCAGTACTTC
v_call: TRBV5-5
clone_size: medium-sized
j_call: TRBJ2-5
d_call: .

cdr3_aa: CSARETSGSQRDEQYF
cdr3_nt: TGCAGTGCTAGAGAGACTAGCGGGTCCCAGCGGGACGAGCAGTACTTC
v_call: TRBV20-1
clone_size: many
j_call: TRBJ2-7
d_call: TRBD2

cdr3_aa: CASSDPAKSGINYGYTF
cdr3_nt: TGTGCTAGCAGCGACCCGGCCAAGAGTGGGATTAACTATGGCTACACCTTC
v_call: TRBV7-7
clone_size: few
j_call: TRBJ1-2
d_call: .

cdr3_aa: CSARPRVLSGANVLTF
cdr3_nt: TGCAGTGCTAGACCTCGGGTTTTATCTGGGGCCAACGTCCTGACTTTC
v_call: TRBV20-1
clone_size: .
j_call: TRBJ2-6
d_call: .

cdr3_aa: CASRDRRETQYF
cdr3_nt: TGTGCCAGCAGGGACAGGAGGGAGACCCAGTACTTC
v_call: TRBV28
clone_size: .
j_call: TRBJ2-5
d_call: TRBD1

cdr3_aa: CSAPGTSAYNEQFF
cdr3_nt: TGCAGTGCCCCGGGGACTAGCGCCTACAATGAGCAGTTCTTC
v_call: TRBV20-1
clone_size: many
j_call: TRBJ2-1
d_call: TRBD2

cdr3_aa: CASSFEQGIDGYTF
cdr3_nt: TGTGCCAGCAGCTTCGAACAGGGAATAGATGGCTACACCTTC
v_call: TRBV7-9
clone_size: medium-sized
j_call: TRBJ1-2
d_call: .

cdr3_aa: CASTTGGAVNTEAFF
cdr3_nt: TGTGCCAGCACTACAGGGGGGGCGGTGAACACTGAAGCTTTCTTT
v_call: TRBV12-3/TRBV12-4
clone_size: many
j_call: TRBJ1-1
d_call: TRBD1

cdr3_aa: CASSYQGAPYNEQFF
cdr3_nt: TGTGCCAGCAGTTACCAGGGGGCCCCGTACAATGAGCAGTTCTTC
v_call: TRBV6-2/TRBV6-3
clone_size: many
j_call: TRBJ2-1
d_call: TRBD1

cdr3_aa: CASSLVVQQGENYGYTF
cdr3_nt: TGTGCCAGCAGCTTAGTCGTACAACAGGGCGAGAACTATGGCTACACCTTC
v_call: TRBV7-9
clone_size: many
j_call: TRBJ1-2
d_call: .

cdr3_aa: CASSLPGQGAVEAFF
cdr3_nt: TGTGCCAGCAGTTTACCGGGACAGGGGGCGGTTGAAGCTTTCTTT
v_call: TRBV28
clone_size: many
j_call: TRBJ1-1
d_call: TRBD1